This T cell receptor beta chain is drawn from a study of T cells in tumors after PD-1 blockade. Assay: immunoSEQ multiplex PCR; the TCRdb copy retains only in-frame clones and omits some. The top ten hold approximately 24% of the sample, which has about 13,000 clones, about 62% seen once. The germline V gene has CDR1 KGHSH and CDR2 LQKENI. This CDR3 has 16 amino acids. The V and J ends lost 3 bases and 0 bases, in that order; junction bases with no gene match: 3. Sample: tumor tissue, taken before anti-PD-1 treatment. The rearrangement joins TRBV18 to TRBJ1-5, with 9 bases that match TRBD1. The TCR sequence derives from a human donor with cutaneous squamous cell carcinoma. The CDR3 coding sequence is TGTGCCAGCTCACCCTGGGACAGGGCTAGCAATCAGCCCCAGCATTTT. This gives the protein CASSPWDRASNQPQHF.